Reported below is one TCR beta chain. Each recovered donor of Cohort 3 presented with two negative PCRs, clearance, or symptom resolution. Germline CDR1 and CDR2: SGHRS and YFSETQ. The V gene end was trimmed by 7 bases and the J gene end by 3 bases; junction bases not matched to a gene: 6. CDR3 length: 13 residues. Repertoires were generated with immunoSEQ multiplex PCR, while TCRdb's copy carries only in-frame clones and drops some. The data show about 330,000 clones, around 90% seen once. The data were taken from a study of blood T cell repertoires in COVID-19. The receptor's source is a woman aged 25 to 45 who had recovered from COVID-19. V gene TRBV5-1 combines with J gene TRBJ2-7; 8 bases line up with TRBD1. Sequencing was done on a sample of PBMCs or T cells enriched from blood (not recorded which). CDR3 bases: TGCGCCAGCTCACCCACAGGGGGCTACGAGCAGTACTTC. Protein: CASSPTGGYEQYF.